The 15 T cell receptor beta chains reported below all come from one sample, sequenced in a study of molecular identifiers for immune sequencing clone quantification. TCRdb used MiXCR to reprocess the PCR reads, holding one entry per CDR3 protein. This sample has 85,000 to 120,000 distinct CDR3 sequences; under 40% occur once, and the top ten carry 9% to 10%. Input material: naive CD8+ T cells from blood, with Jurkat cell RNA spiked in. Documented subset: FACS-sorted CD8+CD4-CCR7+CD45RA+ naive T cells. The source is a human donor in good health. Some libraries in this study had Jurkat cell RNA spiked in.

CDR3 DNA sequence: TGTGCCAGCAGCTCAAGACTCAGGGGGCAAACTACGCAGTATTTT. It translates to CASSSRLRGQTTQYF. V and J are TRBV9 and TRBJ2-3; TRBD1 aligns across 8 bases. The CDR3 totals 15 residues. Germline V CDR1 and CDR2: SGDLS, YYNGEE. V trimming: 4 bases; J trimming: 8 bases; junction bases outside the gene matches: 12. Full variable domain (rest looked up from reference TRBV9 and TRBJ2-3): DSGVTQTPKHLITATGQRVTLRCSPRSGDLSVYWYQQSLDQGLQFLIQYYNGEERAKGNILERFSAQQFPDLHSELNLSSLELGDSALYFCASSSRLRGQTTQYFGPGTRLTVL.

This clonotype has more than one count but fewer than ten. The rearrangement uses TRBV15 and TRBJ1-4; 10 bases are shared with TRBD1. The CDR3 extends over 18 amino acids. CDR1 is LNHNV and CDR2 is YYDKDF in the germline V gene (reference sequence). The ends lost 0 bases at V and 5 bases at J; junction bases unmatched: 9. CDR3 coding DNA: TGTGCCACCAGCAGAGAGGAGACAGGGGGCGCAGGGAATGAAAAACTGTTTTTT. This gives the protein CATSREETGGAGNEKLFF. The complete variable domain, with remaining parts taken from reference TRBV15 and TRBJ1-4, reads DAMVIQNPRYQVTQFGKPVTLSCSQTLNHNVMYWYQQKSSQAPKLLFHYYDKDFNNEADTPDNFQSRRPNTSFCFLDIRSPGLGDTAMYLCATSREETGGAGNEKLFFGSGTQLSVL.

The genes are TRBV2 and TRBJ2-5, with a weak D call TRBD1 (7 bases). Per germline, CDR1 SNHLY and CDR2 FYNNEI. Deletions cut 7 bases from V and 3 bases from J, with 15 bases between. The CDR3 totals 14 residues. The CDR3 region is CASIRQGGEETQYF. The DNA for the CDR3 is TGTGCCAGCATACGACAGGGAGGTGAAGAGACCCAGTACTTC.

V is TRBV20-1 and J is TRBJ2-1; 13 positions agree with TRBD2. V gave up 4 bases and J gave up 9 bases; unmatched junction bases: 9. This CDR3 has 15 residues. CDR1 DFQATT and CDR2 SNEGSKA come from the germline V gene (reference sequence). The CDR3 is CSAIPGLAGEGEQFF. The CDR3 nucleotides read TGCAGTGCTATCCCCGGACTAGCGGGAGAGGGTGAGCAGTTCTTC.

CDR3 region: CASSLRASGEFDEQFF. CDR3 in DNA: TGTGCCAGCAGTTTGAGGGCTAGCGGGGAGTTCGATGAGCAGTTCTTC. The gene calls are TRBV28 and TRBJ2-1, with TRBD2 matching 9 bases. In germline, CDR1 is MDHEN, CDR2 SYDVKM. The CDR3 has 16 residues. Trimming took 3 bases from V and 8 from J; bases not matched to a gene: 11.

This clonotype was observed a handful of times. The CDR3 loop reads CATSDFGTFTEQFF. The CDR3, as DNA: TGTGCCACCAGTGATTTTGGGACATTTACCGAGCAGTTCTTC. This chain joins TRBV24-1 and TRBJ2-1; tentative D call: TRBD1 (6 bases). V gave up 1 base and J gave up 10 bases, with 13 bases separating them. This CDR3 contains 14 residues. Germline CDR1 reads KGHDR; CDR2 reads SFDVKD.

A note on this clonotype: A much larger clone differs by one base, so this may be a read error. V is TRBV12-3 or TRBV12-4 and J is TRBJ1-5; D perhaps matches TRBD1 (5 bases). The CDR3 has 15 amino acids. The CDR3: CASSLRGDSDQPQHF. The CDR3 bases are TGTGCCAGCAGTTTGAGGGGCGATAGCGATCAGCCCCAGCATTTT.

This clonotype was seen at least ten times. V is TRBV9 and J is TRBJ1-3; D unresolved. V shed 3 bases and J shed 2 bases, with 6 bases lying between them. This CDR3 spans 13 amino acids. CDR1 SGDLS and CDR2 YYNGEE come from the germline V gene. The CDR3: CASSAFAGNTIYF. CDR3 DNA: TGTGCCAGCAGCGCCTTCGCTGGAAACACCATATATTTT.

This chain connects TRBV7-3 to TRBJ2-6; no definite D call. This CDR3 contains 19 residues. Germline V gene lookup returns CDR1 SGHTA and CDR2 FQGTGA. Trimming stripped 2 bases from V and 0 bases from J, with 17 bases between. The DNA for the CDR3 is TGTGCCAGCAGCTTAGGGTATGGGGTCCTAGACTCTGGGGCCAACGTCCTGACTTTC. Translating gives CASSLGYGVLDSGANVLTF.

At least ten counts were recorded for this clonotype. The chain couples TRBV6-5 to TRBJ2-3; D remains unclear. The CDR3 loop spans 13 amino acids. Per the germline V gene, CDR1 is MNHEY and CDR2 is SVGAGI. V dropped 8 bases and J dropped 3 bases, with 12 bases sitting between them. The CDR3 bases are TGTGCCAGCTGGGATAGCAGGACAGATACGCAGTATTTT. Protein product: CASWDSRTDTQYF.

This clonotype was seen more than once but under ten times. The CDR3 DNA reads TGTGCCAGCACCCGGGAAGTAAACACCGGGGAGCTGTTTTTT. Amino acids: CASTREVNTGELFF. The chain uses TRBV5-4 and TRBJ2-2; D possibly corresponds to TRBD2 (5 bases). The CDR3 is made up of 14 amino acids. The germline gives CDR1 SGHNT, CDR2 YYREEE (reference sequence). V lost 6 bases and J lost 2, with 11 bases in between.

This clonotype occurred a few times. This chain connects TRBV27 to TRBJ1-5; D not certain. Germline V gene sequence: CDR1 MNHEY, CDR2 SMNVEV (reference sequence). V dropped 3 bases and J dropped 4 bases, with 7 bases sitting between them. This CDR3 has 13 amino acids. The CDR3 loop is CASSLGINQPQHF. CDR3 DNA sequence: TGTGCCAGCAGTTTGGGCATAAATCAGCCCCAGCATTTT.

In this sample, this clonotype turned up a few times. The rearrangement uses TRBV5-1 and TRBJ2-7; 8 bases fit TRBD1. V dropped 4 bases and J dropped 4; count of bases not matched to a gene: 4. Per the germline V gene, CDR1 is SGHRS and CDR2 is YFSETQ. This CDR3 contains 13 residues. CDR3 in DNA: TGCGCCAGCAGCCAGGACAGGGTGTACGAGCAGTACTTC. Its protein product is CASSQDRVYEQYF.

Comments on this clonotype: No conserved phenylalanine or tryptophan ends this CDR3, so it is likely a read error. The chain is built from TRBV27 and TRBJ2-7, with D possibly being TRBD2 (6 bases). The CDR3 runs 14 residues. Germline V CDR1 and CDR2: MNHEY, SMNVEV (reference sequence). Trimming removed 5 bases at V and 6 bases at J, with 17 bases between. The CDR3 protein is CASSETVRRVEQYI. CDR3 bases: TGTGCCAGCAGTGAGACGGTCCGGAGGGTCGAGCAGTACATC.

The chain is built from TRBV29-1 and TRBJ2-7, with 9 bases aligning to TRBD2. Per the germline V gene, CDR1 is SQVTM and CDR2 is ANQGSEA. V lost 5 bases and J lost 1; bases outside the gene matches: 3. The CDR3 extends over 13 amino acids. The CDR3 sequence: CSVYSGGSYEQYF. The CDR3 coding sequence is TGCAGCGTTTATAGCGGGGGATCCTACGAGCAGTACTTC.